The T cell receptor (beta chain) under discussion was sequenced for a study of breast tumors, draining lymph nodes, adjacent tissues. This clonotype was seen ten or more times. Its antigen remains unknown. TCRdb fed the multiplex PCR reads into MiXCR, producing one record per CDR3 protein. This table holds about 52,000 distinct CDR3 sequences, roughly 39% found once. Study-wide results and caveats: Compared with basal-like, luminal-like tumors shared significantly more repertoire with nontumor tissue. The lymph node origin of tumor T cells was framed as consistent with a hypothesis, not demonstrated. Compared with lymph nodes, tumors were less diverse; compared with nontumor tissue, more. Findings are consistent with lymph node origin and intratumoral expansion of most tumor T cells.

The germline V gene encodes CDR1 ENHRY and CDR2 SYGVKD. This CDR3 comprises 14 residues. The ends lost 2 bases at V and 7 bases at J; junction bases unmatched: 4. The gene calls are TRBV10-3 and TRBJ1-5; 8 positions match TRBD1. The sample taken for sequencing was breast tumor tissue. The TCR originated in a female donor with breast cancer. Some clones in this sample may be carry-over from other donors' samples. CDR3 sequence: CAISETGGDQPQHF. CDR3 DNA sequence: TGTGCCATCAGTGAGACAGGGGGAGACCAGCCCCAGCATTTT.